This TCR beta chain was found in a study of blood T cell repertoires in COVID-19. Looking at the study overall: The samples span acute and convalescent COVID-19 from the United States, Italy and Spain. Nucleic acid was either cDNA or gDNA, and it came from T cells, B-cell-depleted T cells, or PBMCs.

Assay: immunoSEQ multiplex PCR; the TCRdb copy retains only in-frame clones and omits some. Among approximately 28,000 clones, approximately 77% were seen once, and the ten largest hold less than 15%. Looked up from germline, CDR1 is KGHSH and CDR2 is LQKENI. V shed 3 bases and J 6 bases; nucleotides not matched to a gene: 6. The CDR3 contains 14 residues. The clonotype was recovered from a man aged 80 or over with active or convalescent COVID-19. The chain carries TRBV18 and TRBJ1-2; 8 bases are a match to TRBD1. Input material: peripheral blood. The CDR3 nucleotides are TGTGCCAGCTCACCCGAACAGGGGGTTAATGGCTACACCTTC. It codes for CASSPEQGVNGYTF.